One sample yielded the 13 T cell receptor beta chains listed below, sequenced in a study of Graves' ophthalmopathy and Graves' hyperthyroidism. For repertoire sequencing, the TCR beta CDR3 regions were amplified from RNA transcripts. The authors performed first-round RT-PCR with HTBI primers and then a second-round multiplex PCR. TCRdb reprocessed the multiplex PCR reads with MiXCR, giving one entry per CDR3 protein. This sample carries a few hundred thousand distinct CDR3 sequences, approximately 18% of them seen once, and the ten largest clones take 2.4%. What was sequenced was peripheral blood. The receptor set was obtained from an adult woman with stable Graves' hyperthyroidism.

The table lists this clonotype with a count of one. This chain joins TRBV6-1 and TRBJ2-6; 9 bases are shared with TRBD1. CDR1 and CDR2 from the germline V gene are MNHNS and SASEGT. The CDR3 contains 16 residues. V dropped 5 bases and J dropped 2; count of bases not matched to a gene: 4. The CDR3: CASSLTGGAGANVLTF. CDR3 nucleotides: TGTGCCAGCAGTCTCACAGGGGGCGCTGGGGCCAACGTCCTGACTTTC.

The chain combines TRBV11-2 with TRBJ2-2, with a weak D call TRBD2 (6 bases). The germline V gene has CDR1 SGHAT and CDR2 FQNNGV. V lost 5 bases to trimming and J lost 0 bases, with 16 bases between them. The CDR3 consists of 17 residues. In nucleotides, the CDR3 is TGTGCCAGCAGCCCGTTTGGGGTAGCGGCGAACACCGGGGAGCTGTTTTTT. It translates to CASSPFGVAANTGELFF.

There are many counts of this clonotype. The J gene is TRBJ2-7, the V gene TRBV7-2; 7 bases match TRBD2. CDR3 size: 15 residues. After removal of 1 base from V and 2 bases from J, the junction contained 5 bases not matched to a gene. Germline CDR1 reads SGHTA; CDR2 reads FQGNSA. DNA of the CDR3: TGTGCCAGCAGCTTAGAGTTAGCGGGTACCTACGAGCAGTACTTC. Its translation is CASSLELAGTYEQYF.

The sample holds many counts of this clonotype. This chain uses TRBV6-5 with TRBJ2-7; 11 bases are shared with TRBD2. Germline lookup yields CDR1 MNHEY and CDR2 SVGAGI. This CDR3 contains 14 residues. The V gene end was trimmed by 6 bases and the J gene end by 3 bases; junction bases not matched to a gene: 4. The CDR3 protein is CASSTSGSFYEQYF. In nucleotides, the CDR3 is TGTGCCAGCAGCACTAGCGGGAGTTTCTACGAGCAGTACTTC.

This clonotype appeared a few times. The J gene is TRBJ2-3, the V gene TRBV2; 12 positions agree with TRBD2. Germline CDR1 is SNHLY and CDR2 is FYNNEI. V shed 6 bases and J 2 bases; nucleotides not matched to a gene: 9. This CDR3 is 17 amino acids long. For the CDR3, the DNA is TGTGCCAGCAGCGTGAGGACTAGCGGGATCCTCACAGATACGCAGTATTTT. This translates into CASSVRTSGILTDTQYF. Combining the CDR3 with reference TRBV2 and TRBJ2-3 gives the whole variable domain EPEVTQTPSHQVTQMGQEVILRCVPISNHLYFYWYRQILGQKVEFLVSFYNNEISEKSEIFDDQFSVERPDGSNFTLKIRSTKLEDSAMYFCASSVRTSGILTDTQYFGPGTRLTVL.

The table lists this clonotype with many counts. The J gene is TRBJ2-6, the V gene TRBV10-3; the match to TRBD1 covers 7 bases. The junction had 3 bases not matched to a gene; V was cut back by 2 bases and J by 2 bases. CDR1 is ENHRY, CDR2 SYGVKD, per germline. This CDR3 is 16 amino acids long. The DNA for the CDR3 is TGTGCCATCAGTGAGCCCCAGGGGGCTGGGGCCAACGTCCTGACTTTC. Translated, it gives CAISEPQGAGANVLTF.

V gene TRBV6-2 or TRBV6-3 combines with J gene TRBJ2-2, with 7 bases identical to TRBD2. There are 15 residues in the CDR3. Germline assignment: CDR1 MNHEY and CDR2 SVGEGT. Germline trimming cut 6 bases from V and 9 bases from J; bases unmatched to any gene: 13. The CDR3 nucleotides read TGTGCCAGCAGCCGCCCGGGAGGACCCCACCGGGAGCTGTTTTTT. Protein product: CASSRPGGPHRELFF.

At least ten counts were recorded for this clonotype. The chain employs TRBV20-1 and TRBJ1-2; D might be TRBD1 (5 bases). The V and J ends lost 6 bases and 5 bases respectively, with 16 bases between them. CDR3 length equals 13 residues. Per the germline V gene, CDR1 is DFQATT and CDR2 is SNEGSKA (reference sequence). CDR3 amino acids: CSAPLNRNYGYTF. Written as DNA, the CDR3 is TGCAGTGCCCCCTTGAACAGGAATTATGGCTACACCTTC.

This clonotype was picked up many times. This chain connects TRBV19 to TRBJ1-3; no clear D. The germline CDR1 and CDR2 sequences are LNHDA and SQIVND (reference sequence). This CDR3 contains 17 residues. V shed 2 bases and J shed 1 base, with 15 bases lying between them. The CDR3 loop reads CASSIYSGADSGNTIYF. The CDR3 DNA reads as TGTGCCAGTAGTATATACTCGGGAGCCGATTCTGGAAACACCATATATTTT.

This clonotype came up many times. The CDR3 sequence is CASSFPGTEAFF. CDR3 in DNA: TGTGCCAGCAGTTTTCCAGGGACTGAAGCTTTCTTT. The chain combines TRBV12-3 or TRBV12-4 with TRBJ1-1; D might be TRBD1 (5 bases). The CDR3 has 12 amino acids. Trimming shortened V by 3 bases and J by 5 bases, and 7 bases separated the two germline ends.

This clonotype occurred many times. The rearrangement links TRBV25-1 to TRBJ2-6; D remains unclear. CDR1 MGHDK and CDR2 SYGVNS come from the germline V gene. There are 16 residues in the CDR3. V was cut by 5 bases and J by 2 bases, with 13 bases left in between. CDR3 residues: CASSSSGSTGANVLTF. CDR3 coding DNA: TGTGCCAGCAGTTCCTCCGGGTCCACTGGGGCCAACGTCCTGACTTTC.

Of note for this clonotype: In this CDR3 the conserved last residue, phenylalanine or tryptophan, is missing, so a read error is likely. CDR3 loop: CASSRAGLGSQPQHL. CDR3 nucleotides: TGTGCCAGCAGTCGGGCGGGGCTGGGGAGTCAGCCCCAGCATTTG. This chain connects TRBV28 to TRBJ1-5, with D possibly TRBD1 on 5 matching bases. V lost 5 bases to trimming and J lost 6 bases, with 17 bases between them. Germline-derived CDR1 and CDR2 are MDHEN and SYDVKM. The CDR3 sequence is 15 residues long.

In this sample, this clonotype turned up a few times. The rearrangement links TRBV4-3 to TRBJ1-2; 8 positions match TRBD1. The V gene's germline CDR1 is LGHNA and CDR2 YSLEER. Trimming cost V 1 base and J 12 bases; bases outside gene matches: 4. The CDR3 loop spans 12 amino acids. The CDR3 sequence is CASSQGGQVHTF. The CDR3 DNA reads TGCGCCAGCAGCCAAGGGGGACAGGTACACACCTTC.